One and the same sample provided the 24 T cell receptor beta chains below, sequenced in a study of CD8 T cells in ankylosing spondylitis. Via MiXCR, TCRdb re-called the 5' RACE reads, giving one row per CDR3 protein. The sample has some 200,000 distinct CDR3 sequences; 15% to 20% are singletons. What was sequenced was blood, either unsorted or a sorted T cell fraction (not recorded which). The receptors were gathered from a male donor aged 10-30 years with ankylosing spondylitis or in good health (not recorded which).

This clonotype was counted a few times. The chain joins TRBV7-6 to TRBJ2-1; the D is unclear. Trimming cost V 1 base and J 3 bases, with 7 bases left between them. This CDR3 spans 14 amino acids. The germline V gene encodes CDR1 SGHVS and CDR2 FNYEAQ. The CDR3 nucleotides are TGTGCCAGCAGCTTAGTCCCGGGCTACAATGAGCAGTTCTTC. Its translation: CASSLVPGYNEQFF.

This clonotype was seen repeatedly, ten times or more. The rearrangement joins TRBV15 to TRBJ2-3; 13 nucleotides align to TRBD2. V lost 3 bases, J lost 4 bases, and 7 bases stayed unmatched. CDR3 length equals 17 residues. Per the germline V gene, CDR1 is LNHNV and CDR2 is YYDKDF (reference sequence). CDR3 bases: TGTGCCACCAGCAGGGCACTCGGACTAGCGGGAGCAGATACGCAGTATTTT. Its translation: CATSRALGLAGADTQYF.

V and J are TRBV29-1 and TRBJ1-1; D remains ambiguous. CDR3 length: 14 amino acids. Trimming stripped 4 bases from V and 5 bases from J, with 17 bases between. Germline lookup yields CDR1 SQVTM and CDR2 ANQGSEA. The chain's CDR3 is CSVVLGNVGTEAFF. The DNA for the CDR3 is TGCAGCGTTGTCTTGGGCAACGTCGGAACTGAAGCTTTCTTT.

At least ten counts were recorded for this clonotype. V and J are TRBV6-2 or TRBV6-3 and TRBJ2-7; 12 bases are a match to TRBD2. The V gene's germline CDR1 is MNHEY and CDR2 SVGEGT. Unmatched junction bases numbered 4, after V lost 2 bases and J lost 2 bases. This CDR3 has 16 residues. The DNA of the CDR3 is TGTGCCAGCAGTTACGGGACTAGCGGGCAAACCTACGAGCAGTACTTC. The encoded protein is CASSYGTSGQTYEQYF.

This clonotype was seen repeatedly, ten times or more. The CDR3 region is CASSPGQGLDAFF. The CDR3 bases are TGTGCCAGCAGCCCGGGACAGGGGTTGGATGCTTTCTTT. The chain employs TRBV7-8 and TRBJ1-1; 10 nucleotides align to TRBD1. Germline V gives CDR1 SGHVS, CDR2 FQNEAQ. The CDR3 loop spans 13 amino acids. V lost 5 bases to trimming and J lost 11 bases; unmatched junction nucleotides: 8. Drawing the rest from reference TRBV7-8 and TRBJ1-1, the complete variable domain is GAGVSQSPRYKVAKRGQDVALRCDPISGHVSLFWYQQALGQGPEFLTYFQNEAQLDKSGLPSDRFFAERPEGSVSTLKIQRTQQEDSAVYLCASSPGQGLDAFFGQGTRLTVV.

This clonotype was seen at least ten times. The chain joins TRBV29-1 to TRBJ2-1; no reliable D call. The ends were cut back, 0 bases at V and 10 bases at J, with 7 bases in the middle. The CDR3 totals 11 residues. Per the germline V gene, CDR1 is SQVTM and CDR2 is ANQGSEA. As DNA, the CDR3 is TGCAGCGTTGAAGATGAGCTGGAGCAGTTCTTC. This encodes CSVEDELEQFF.

The V call is TRBV18, the J call TRBJ2-7; no clear D. The V end was cut by 1 base, the J end by 3 bases, with 7 bases between. CDR1 and CDR2 (germline): KGHSH, LQKENI. The CDR3 consists of 13 residues. Here the CDR3 DNA reads TGTGCCAGCTCACCACGTTCGGACTACGAGCAGTACGTC. Amino acids: CASSPRSDYEQYV.

In its sample, this clonotype was seen many times. The V call is TRBV5-1, the J call TRBJ2-2; no clear D gene. CDR3 size: 15 residues. Looked up from germline, CDR1 is SGHRS and CDR2 is YFSETQ. Trimming removed 3 bases at V and 7 bases at J, with 16 bases between. CDR3 region: CASSSAPAVSGELFF. The CDR3, as DNA: TGCGCCAGCAGCTCCGCTCCGGCTGTTAGCGGGGAGCTGTTTTTT.

This clonotype was counted only a few times. This chain joins TRBV20-1 and TRBJ2-4, with 8 positions matching TRBD1. V was pared by 5 bases and J by 1 base, with 13 bases of the junction left unmatched. CDR3 size: 17 residues. Looked up from germline, CDR1 is DFQATT and CDR2 is SNEGSKA (reference sequence). The CDR3 here is CSAGTRGPVRAKNIQYF. DNA of the CDR3: TGCAGTGCTGGAACCAGGGGGCCGGTGAGGGCCAAAAACATTCAGTACTTC.

This clonotype has a count of ten or more. The V and J genes are TRBV5-1 and TRBJ2-2; D possibly corresponds to TRBD1 (5 bases). V was clipped by 5 bases and J by 1 base, with 12 bases between them. Germline V lookup: CDR1 SGHRS, CDR2 YFSETQ. The CDR3 covers 15 residues. The CDR3 is CASRLNDRNTGELFF. The CDR3 DNA reads as TGCGCCAGCAGGTTGAATGACAGGAACACCGGGGAGCTGTTTTTT.

This clonotype has a count of ten or more. The chain carries TRBV30 and TRBJ2-7; D may be TRBD1 or TRBD2 (6 bases each). V gave up 5 bases and J gave up 9 bases, with 14 bases separating them. The CDR3 loop spans 11 amino acids. The V gene's germline CDR1 is GTSNPN and CDR2 SVGIG (reference sequence). The CDR3 DNA is TGTGCCTGGCTACAGGGACTTCGGCAGTACTTC. Translating gives CAWLQGLRQYF.

This clonotype showed up many times. The chain recombines TRBV12-3 or TRBV12-4 with TRBJ1-5; 7 bases align to TRBD1. This CDR3 contains 17 residues. The trim removed 3 bases at V and 7 bases at J, leaving 15 bases unmatched. The CDR3, as DNA: TGTGCCAGCAGTTTTGTTGGGAACTACAGGGGAGGACAGCCCCAGCATTTT. Amino acid sequence: CASSFVGNYRGGQPQHF.

This clonotype has at least ten counts. V usage is TRBV28 and J usage is TRBJ1-3; 7 nucleotides agree with TRBD1. V shed 6 bases, J shed 1 base, and the junction held 6 bases outside the gene matches. The CDR3 has 15 amino acids. Per germline, CDR1 MDHEN and CDR2 SYDVKM. CDR3 sequence (DNA): TGTGCCAGCAGAGTCAGGGGGATGTCTGGAAACACCATATATTTT. Its protein product is CASRVRGMSGNTIYF.

The V and J genes are TRBV7-6 and TRBJ2-3; D tentatively reads TRBD1 or TRBD2 (5 bases each). Trimming removed 5 bases from V and 6 bases from J, with 12 bases in between. The germline CDR1 and CDR2 sequences are SGHVS and FNYEAQ. This CDR3 is built from 13 residues. The CDR3 region has the DNA TGTGCCAGCAGCGGGGCCCGAGGGGATACGCAGTATTTT. Translated, it gives CASSGARGDTQYF.

This clonotype showed up many times. The V call is TRBV5-4, the J call TRBJ2-3, with D possibly TRBD2 on 6 matching bases. CDR1 SGHNT and CDR2 YYREEE come from the germline V gene (reference sequence). The CDR3 totals 18 residues. Trimming took 5 bases from V and 5 from J, leaving 27 bases between them. CDR3 amino acids: CASSPIPRAGGVGDTQYF. CDR3 coding DNA: TGTGCCAGCAGTCCAATCCCGAGGGCCGGGGGAGTGGGAGATACGCAGTATTTT.

This clonotype was detected ten times or more. The chain links TRBV7-6 to TRBJ2-7; D could derive from TRBD1 or TRBD2 (5 bases each). The CDR3 loop spans 12 amino acids. Per the germline V gene, CDR1 is SGHVS and CDR2 is FNYEAQ. Deletions cut 5 bases from V and 6 bases from J, with 11 bases between. This chain's CDR3 is CASSQGEFEQYF. For the CDR3, the DNA is TGTGCCAGCAGCCAGGGAGAGTTCGAGCAGTACTTC.

This clonotype has ten or more counts. This chain joins TRBV3-1 and TRBJ2-3, with TRBD1 identical over 7 bases. Germline CDR1 LGHDT, CDR2 YNNKEL (reference sequence). The CDR3 is made up of 14 amino acids. The V segment lost 4 bases and the J segment 5 bases; nucleotides outside the gene matches: 6. The CDR3 loop reads CASSPLGGGDTQYF. The CDR3 nucleotides read TGTGCCAGCAGCCCTCTAGGGGGCGGAGATACGCAGTATTTT.

This clonotype showed up many times. The CDR3 DNA reads as TGTGCCAGCAGCGTAGGAGGGACAGCGCACATCTACGAGCAGTACTTC. Its protein is CASSVGGTAHIYEQYF. The rearrangement joins TRBV9 to TRBJ2-7; 7 bases agree with TRBD1. Trimming at V came to 0 bases and at J to 3 bases, leaving 9 bases not matched to a gene. The CDR3 runs 16 residues. From germline, CDR1 is SGDLS and CDR2 YYNGEE.

This clonotype was counted many times. The rearrangement uses TRBV6-5 and TRBJ2-7; 9 bases are shared with TRBD2. V shed 5 bases, J shed 3 bases, and the junction held 5 bases outside the gene matches. This CDR3 has 14 residues. Germline V CDR1 and CDR2: MNHEY, SVGAGI. This chain's CDR3 is CASSRLADGYEQYF. The CDR3 DNA is TGTGCCAGCAGTAGACTAGCGGATGGCTACGAGCAGTACTTC.

This clonotype appeared many times. This chain connects TRBV6-1 to TRBJ2-7; maybe TRBD1 (6 bases). V lost 8 bases and J lost 5, with 16 bases in between. Germline V CDR1 and CDR2: MNHNS, SASEGT. The CDR3 runs to 13 residues. In nucleotides, the CDR3 is TGTGCCAGCCAGGTCAGGGGCAAAGACGAGCAGTACGTC. It is translated as CASQVRGKDEQYV.

The chain uses TRBV7-9 and TRBJ2-5; D is ambiguous. CDR3 size: 14 residues. From germline, CDR1 is SEHNR and CDR2 FQNEAQ (reference sequence). Trimming stripped 5 bases from V and 2 bases from J, with 12 bases between. CDR3 DNA: TGTGCCAGCAGCCCCCTCTACAGACAAGAGACCCAGTACTTC. Residues: CASSPLYRQETQYF.

There are many counts of this clonotype. The chain recombines TRBV2 with TRBJ2-5; TRBD2 matches at 12 bases. This CDR3 contains 15 residues. Looked up from germline, CDR1 is SNHLY and CDR2 is FYNNEI. The V gene end was trimmed by 3 bases and the J gene end by 5 bases; junction bases not matched to a gene: 4. In DNA, the CDR3 is TGTGCCAGCAGTGACCCGACTAGCGGGAGTGAGACCCAGTACTTC. Translation: CASSDPTSGSETQYF.

This clonotype was counted ten times or more. J is TRBJ1-6 and V is TRBV12-3 or TRBV12-4; the D is unclear. The CDR3 runs to 16 residues. V was pared by 4 bases and J by 0 bases, with 10 bases between. The CDR3 DNA follows: TGTGCCAGCAGTTCAGTCTTGAGCTCCTATAATTCACCCCTCCACTTT. It encodes CASSSVLSSYNSPLHF.

This clonotype was detected ten times or more. J is TRBJ1-1 and V is TRBV28; D possibly corresponds to TRBD1 (5 bases). The length of the CDR3 is 14 residues. The germline V gene has CDR1 MDHEN and CDR2 SYDVKM. Trimming shortened V by 5 bases and J by 0 bases, and 10 bases separated the two germline ends. The DNA of the CDR3 is TGTGCCAGCAGTACTCTGGGGGTGAACACTGAAGCTTTCTTT. Its protein product is CASSTLGVNTEAFF.